These T cell receptor beta chains were read from a single sample in a study of T cell repertoires in cytomegalovirus infection. No antigen has been assigned to these receptors. TCRdb reprocessed the reads via MiXCR and lists one record per CDR3 protein. Found here are approximately 990,000 distinct CDR3 sequences, about a third of them singletons; the top ten hold about an eighth. Sequencing was performed on cultured CD8+ T cells from PBMCs, taken from culture after CMV antigen stimulation. The receptors stem from a human donor in good health (CMV status not recorded). Some clones in this sample may be carry-over from other donors' samples. CDR3s include the opening cysteine and the closing phenylalanine or tryptophan. D genes are given only for firm matches. Clone size is given for some rows only: seen once, a few or many times, or a class if the clone is expanded.

V: TRBV2
J: TRBJ2-1
D: .
length: 12
size: .
DNA: TGTGCCAGCATAGCCGGGTACAATGAGCAGTTCTTC
CDR3: CASIAGYNEQFF

V: TRBV7-3
J: TRBJ2-3
D: .
length: 16
size: few
DNA: TGTGCCAGCAGCGGCGGGACAAATTGGGGCACAGATACGCAGTATTTT
CDR3: CASSGGTNWGTDTQYF

V: TRBV6-1
J: TRBJ2-1
D: TRBD2
length: 15
size: many
DNA: TGTGCCAGCAGTTCTGGACTAGCGGAAGACAATGAGCAGTTCTTC
CDR3: CASSSGLAEDNEQFF

V: TRBV7-7
J: TRBJ2-5
D: TRBD2
length: 14
size: .
DNA: TGTGCTAGCAGCCTAGCGGGCTTCCAAGAGACCCAGTACTTC
CDR3: CASSLAGFQETQYF

V: TRBV20-1
J: TRBJ1-5
D: TRBD1
length: 18
size: .
DNA: TGCAGTGCTAGAGAGCGGGACAGGGGTCTTTATAGCAATCAGCCCCAGCATTTT
CDR3: CSARERDRGLYSNQPQHF

V: TRBV2
J: TRBJ2-1
D: TRBD1
length: 17
size: few
DNA: TGTGCCAGCAGTACGCCCGGGACAGGGACCTCCTACAATGAGCAGTTCTTC
CDR3: CASSTPGTGTSYNEQFF

V: TRBV27
J: TRBJ2-7
D: TRBD1
length: 14
size: .
DNA: TGTGCCAGCAGTCTCAGGGGGCGATCGGAGGAGCAGTACTTC
CDR3: CASSLRGRSEEQYF

V: TRBV4-2
J: TRBJ2-3
D: .
length: 15
size: few
DNA: TGTGCCAGCAGCCAAGAAGAAGCGGGTCTAGATACGCAGTATTTT
CDR3: CASSQEEAGLDTQYF

V: TRBV5-6
J: TRBJ2-5
D: TRBD1
length: 16
size: .
DNA: TGTGCCAGCAGCTTTGGGGACAGGGCAGTCCAAGAGACCCAGTACTTC
CDR3: CASSFGDRAVQETQYF

V: TRBV27
J: TRBJ1-5
D: .
length: 15
size: few
DNA: TGTGCCAGCAGTTTATCCGGGACATTTAATCAGCCCCAGCATTTT
CDR3: CASSLSGTFNQPQHF

V: TRBV27
J: TRBJ1-1
D: .
length: 16
size: .
DNA: TGTGCCAGCAGTTCCCGTCAGCAGGAACAAAGGACTGAAGCTTTCTTT
CDR3: CASSSRQQEQRTEAFF

V: TRBV19
J: TRBJ1-3
D: .
length: 12
size: .
DNA: TGTGCCATCGGGGACATCGGAAACACCATATATTTT
CDR3: CAIGDIGNTIYF

V: TRBV7-2
J: TRBJ2-3
D: .
length: 14
size: many
DNA: TGTGCCAGCAGCTTATGGGGGAGCACAGATACGCAGTATTTT
CDR3: CASSLWGSTDTQYF

V: TRBV20-1
J: TRBJ1-1
D: .
length: 15
size: .
DNA: TGCAGTGCTAGGGGCATTAGACAGCTGAACACTGAAGCTTTCTTT
CDR3: CSARGIRQLNTEAFF

V: TRBV20-1
J: TRBJ2-7
D: .
length: 13
size: few
DNA: TGCAGTGCTGCCAAGCCCACTAGCTACGAGCAGTACTTC
CDR3: CSAAKPTSYEQYF

V: TRBV12-3/TRBV12-4
J: TRBJ1-2
D: .
length: 14
size: many
DNA: TGTGCCAGCAGTCCGAGGACGCATTTGGTTGGCTACACCTTC
CDR3: CASSPRTHLVGYTF

V: TRBV19
J: TRBJ2-1
D: TRBD2
length: 13
size: .
DNA: TGTGCCAGTAGTATAGGTGGGGGGGATGAGCAGTTCTTC
CDR3: CASSIGGGDEQFF

V: TRBV27
J: TRBJ1-2
D: .
length: 15
size: few
DNA: TGTGCCAGCAGTTTCCATAGTACTATCAAGAATGGCTACACCTTC
CDR3: CASSFHSTIKNGYTF

V: TRBV27
J: TRBJ2-2
D: .
length: 16
size: few
DNA: TGTGCCAGCACCGGGGATGGACGGGCGGGGACCGGGGAGCTGTTTTTT
CDR3: CASTGDGRAGTGELFF

V: TRBV19
J: TRBJ1-2
D: .
length: 14
size: .
DNA: TGTGCCAGTAGTTCGGGACGGGACTTATGGGCCTACACCTTC
CDR3: CASSSGRDLWAYTF

V: TRBV7-8
J: TRBJ2-2
D: .
length: 16
size: many
DNA: TGTGCCAGCAGCTTAGGGCGCTTTCCGAACACCGGGGAGCTGTTTTTT
CDR3: CASSLGRFPNTGELFF

V: TRBV27
J: TRBJ1-2
D: .
length: 13
size: many
DNA: TGTGCCAGCAGTTTATCAGGGTCCAATGGCTACACCTTC
CDR3: CASSLSGSNGYTF

V: TRBV7-9
J: TRBJ2-4
D: .
length: 13
size: few
DNA: TGTGCCAGCAGCTTAGGCCCGAAGGGCATTCAGTACTTC
CDR3: CASSLGPKGIQYF

V: TRBV27
J: TRBJ1-5
D: .
length: 14
size: .
DNA: TGTGCCAGCAGTTTAAGGGGAGGGCCTCAGCCCCAGCATTTT
CDR3: CASSLRGGPQPQHF

V: TRBV27
J: TRBJ1-1
D: .
length: 14
size: few
DNA: TGTGCCAGCAGTTTAAAGGGCCAGGAGGGTCGAGCTTTCTTT
CDR3: CASSLKGQEGRAFF

V: TRBV10-3
J: TRBJ2-2
D: .
length: 13
size: few
DNA: TGTGCCATCAGTGTCGAGAACACCGGGGAGCTGTTTTTT
CDR3: CAISVENTGELFF

V: TRBV6-5
J: TRBJ1-5
D: TRBD1
length: 15
size: few
DNA: TGTGCCAGCAGGACAGGGATGGCGGCTAATCAGCCCCAGCATTTT
CDR3: CASRTGMAANQPQHF

V: TRBV4-1
J: TRBJ1-1
D: .
length: 11
size: many
DNA: TGTGCCAGCAGCCAAGGGGCTGAAGCTTTCTTT
CDR3: CASSQGAEAFF

V: TRBV6-1
J: TRBJ2-2
D: .
length: 15
size: few
DNA: TGTGCCAGCAGCCGGCCCGGGCCCGGAACCGGGGAGCTGTTTTTT
CDR3: CASSRPGPGTGELFF

V: TRBV11-2
J: TRBJ2-3
D: TRBD2
length: 16
size: many
DNA: TGTGCCAGCAGCTACGGACTAGCGGGGACCACAGATACGCAGTATTTT
CDR3: CASSYGLAGTTDTQYF

V: TRBV12-3/TRBV12-4
J: TRBJ1-1
D: .
length: 11
size: .
DNA: TGTGCCAGTGAGAAGAACACTGAAGCTTTCTTT
CDR3: CASEKNTEAFF

V: TRBV27
J: TRBJ2-5
D: .
length: 14
size: few
DNA: TGTGCCAGCAGTTTAAAACAGGTGGAGGGTACCCAGTACTTC
CDR3: CASSLKQVEGTQYF

V: TRBV7-8
J: TRBJ2-1
D: TRBD2
length: 16
size: many
DNA: TGTGCCAGCAGCAAAACTAGCGGGGGAGCTCTGATTGAGCAGTTCTTC
CDR3: CASSKTSGGALIEQFF

V: TRBV9
J: TRBJ2-6
D: TRBD1
length: 20
size: few
DNA: TGTGCCAGCAGCGAGTACGACAGGGGGTACCTAAGCTCTGGGGCCAACGTCCTGACTTTC
CDR3: CASSEYDRGYLSSGANVLTF

V: TRBV6-5
J: TRBJ2-3
D: .
length: 16
size: .
DNA: TGTGCCAGCAGTACTTTTCGACCGGCTGGCACAGATACGCAGTATTTT
CDR3: CASSTFRPAGTDTQYF

V: TRBV19
J: TRBJ1-2
D: .
length: 14
size: few
DNA: TGTGCCAGTAGCTGGGATACTCTCGACTATGGCTACACCTTC
CDR3: CASSWDTLDYGYTF

V: TRBV28
J: TRBJ2-1
D: .
length: 14
size: few
DNA: TGTGCCAGCAGTATCCTTAGAAGGGGGGATGAGCAGTTCTTC
CDR3: CASSILRRGDEQFF

V: TRBV7-8
J: TRBJ2-5
D: TRBD1
length: 14
size: many
DNA: TGTGCCAGCAGCGGGGACAGTGCTCCAGAGACCCAGTACTTC
CDR3: CASSGDSAPETQYF

V: TRBV7-9
J: TRBJ1-4
D: TRBD1
length: 17
size: .
DNA: TGTGCCAGCAGCTTAGATTGGCTACAGGGGGCGGATGAAAAACTGTTTTTT
CDR3: CASSLDWLQGADEKLFF

V: TRBV9
J: TRBJ1-5
D: .
length: 16
size: few
DNA: TGTGCCAGCAGCGTAGGAGGGGCCTTTGGCAATCAGCCCCAGCATTTT
CDR3: CASSVGGAFGNQPQHF

V: TRBV7-4
J: TRBJ1-1
D: TRBD1
length: 15
size: once
DNA: TGTGCCAGCAGAGAAGGACAGGGGGCTTACACTGAAGCTTTCTTT
CDR3: CASREGQGAYTEAFF

V: TRBV11-2
J: TRBJ2-3
D: TRBD2
length: 17
size: few
DNA: TGTGCCAGCAGCTTAGATATGTGGCGGGGGGGACCAGATACGCAGTATTTT
CDR3: CASSLDMWRGGPDTQYF

V: TRBV6-1
J: TRBJ1-2
D: .
length: 14
size: few
DNA: TGTGCCAGCAGTGAATTGGGAGAAACCTATGGCTACACCTTC
CDR3: CASSELGETYGYTF

V: TRBV7-9
J: TRBJ1-4
D: .
length: 22
size: .
DNA: TGTGCCAGCAGCTTAGTTGGCCCTCTCCCGGAGGTGCCAGGCGACTCTAATGAAAAACTGTTTTTT
CDR3: CASSLVGPLPEVPGDSNEKLFF

V: TRBV12-3/TRBV12-4
J: TRBJ2-5
D: .
length: 14
size: .
DNA: TGTGCCAGCAGTTTAACGCAGTACCAAGAGACCCAGTACTTC
CDR3: CASSLTQYQETQYF

V: TRBV28
J: TRBJ2-1
D: TRBD2
length: 14
size: once
DNA: TGTGCCAGCAGTCAACTAGCGGATTACAATGAGCAGTTCTTC
CDR3: CASSQLADYNEQFF

V: TRBV5-1
J: TRBJ1-1
D: .
length: 13
size: .
DNA: TGCGCCAGCAGCGTTGGAGGTAGGGATGAAGCTTTCTTT
CDR3: CASSVGGRDEAFF

V: TRBV27
J: TRBJ1-3
D: TRBD1
length: 16
size: few
DNA: TGTGCCAGCAAGGCGACAGGGTCCCTCTCTGGAAACACCATATATTTT
CDR3: CASKATGSLSGNTIYF

V: TRBV6-1
J: TRBJ2-2
D: .
length: 16
size: .
DNA: TGTGCCAGCAGTGAAAGGGTGATCAGGTACACCGGGGAGCTGTTTTTT
CDR3: CASSERVIRYTGELFF

V: TRBV15
J: TRBJ2-1
D: .
length: 14
size: few
DNA: TGTGCCACCAGCCCAGAGACAGCCTACAATGAGCAGTTCTTC
CDR3: CATSPETAYNEQFF

V: TRBV4-1
J: TRBJ2-2
D: .
length: 13
size: few
DNA: TGCGCCAGCAGCCCTGTCGGGGCCGTGGGGCTGTTTTTT
CDR3: CASSPVGAVGLFF

V: TRBV14
J: TRBJ1-2
D: TRBD1
length: 14
size: few
DNA: TGTGCCAGCAGCCGGACAGGGGGAAACTATGGCTACACCTTC
CDR3: CASSRTGGNYGYTF

V: TRBV6-5
J: TRBJ2-1
D: TRBD2
length: 16
size: few
DNA: TGTGCCAGCAGTCGCCTAGCGGGGGCTCCTCGGGATGAGCAGTTCTTC
CDR3: CASSRLAGAPRDEQFF

V: TRBV2
J: TRBJ1-1
D: TRBD1
length: 16
size: .
DNA: TGTGCCAGCAGATTAATAGATCCGGGACAGGGGGCCCGAGCTTTCTTT
CDR3: CASRLIDPGQGARAFF

V: TRBV11-3
J: TRBJ1-5
D: TRBD1
length: 17
size: few
DNA: TGTGCCAGCAGCTTGTCGGACAGGCGAAGGCCCAGTCAGCCCCAGCATTTT
CDR3: CASSLSDRRRPSQPQHF

V: TRBV4-2
J: TRBJ2-1
D: .
length: 14
size: few
DNA: TGTGCCAGCAGCCGTACCGGGACAACGAATGAGCAGTTCTTC
CDR3: CASSRTGTTNEQFF

V: TRBV25-1
J: TRBJ2-6
D: .
length: 17
size: .
DNA: TGTGCCAGCAGTGATGCTCCGGTCACCTCTGGGGCCAACGTCCTGACTTTC
CDR3: CASSDAPVTSGANVLTF

V: TRBV9
J: TRBJ1-3
D: .
length: 14
size: .
DNA: TGTGCCAGCAGCGGAGGGCACTCTGGAAACACCATATATTTT
CDR3: CASSGGHSGNTIYF

V: TRBV5-1
J: TRBJ2-1
D: TRBD2
length: 16
size: few
DNA: TGCGCCAGCAGCTTGGAAACCGGGACTAGGGTTGGTGAGCAGTTCTTC
CDR3: CASSLETGTRVGEQFF